The rows below give T cell receptor beta chains drawn from one sample of a study of T-cell reconstitution after alpha-beta-depleted transplantation in children. TCRdb called the PCR reads again in MiXCR, with one record for every CDR3 protein. The sample lists around 700,000 distinct CDR3 sequences, around 14% occurring once. The source was PBMCs, collected before TCRalphabeta/CD19-depleted stem cell transplant. The receptor source for this set is a girl aged 2-10 years with congenital amegakaryocytic thrombocytopenia, due to receive a stem cell transplant. Each CDR3 is given with its conserved first and last residue. Fields, in order: J gene, clone size, V gene, D gene, CDR3 DNA, CDR3 protein. The D gene is left open where the match is weak. Some rows have no size entry. The others give once, few or many, or a class for an expanded clone.

j_gene: TRBJ1-4
abundance: .
v_gene: TRBV28
d_gene: .
CDR3nt: TGTGCCAGCAGTTTGAGGCTGTGGGGGCGGGGGGATGAAAAACTGTTTTTT
CDR3aa: CASSLRLWGRGDEKLFF

j_gene: TRBJ1-4
abundance: many
v_gene: TRBV4-1
d_gene: .
CDR3nt: TGCGCCAGCAGCCAAGACCATAGACTGTTTTTT
CDR3aa: CASSQDHRLFF

j_gene: TRBJ1-2
abundance: few
v_gene: TRBV20-1
d_gene: TRBD1
CDR3nt: TGCAGTGCTAGAGATTGGGGGGACAGGGACTATGGCTACACCTTC
CDR3aa: CSARDWGDRDYGYTF

j_gene: TRBJ2-5
abundance: .
v_gene: TRBV11-2
d_gene: .
CDR3nt: TGTGCCAGCAGCTTAGGTATATGGGTTGACAAACAAGAGACCCAGTACTTC
CDR3aa: CASSLGIWVDKQETQYF

j_gene: TRBJ2-1
abundance: few
v_gene: TRBV12-3/TRBV12-4
d_gene: .
CDR3nt: TGTGCCAGCAATTTGAAGCGGAGCTCCTACAATGAGCAGTTCTTC
CDR3aa: CASNLKRSSYNEQFF

j_gene: TRBJ2-1
abundance: many
v_gene: TRBV4-1
d_gene: TRBD2
CDR3nt: TGCGCCAGCAGCCAAGATGGGGGACTAGCGACCTACAATGAGCAGTTCTTC
CDR3aa: CASSQDGGLATYNEQFF

j_gene: TRBJ2-1
abundance: few
v_gene: TRBV5-1
d_gene: .
CDR3nt: TGCGCCAGCAGCTTGGTGCTCGGCTCCTACAATGAGCAGTTCTTC
CDR3aa: CASSLVLGSYNEQFF

j_gene: TRBJ2-5
abundance: .
v_gene: TRBV10-2
d_gene: .
CDR3nt: TGCGCCAGCAGTGAGTCGGTCCGCGGAGAGACCCAGTACTTC
CDR3aa: CASSESVRGETQYF

j_gene: TRBJ2-1
abundance: few
v_gene: TRBV20-1
d_gene: TRBD2
CDR3nt: TGCAGTGCTAGATATCCGGGACTAGCTGGCAATGAGCAGTTCTTC
CDR3aa: CSARYPGLAGNEQFF

j_gene: TRBJ2-2
abundance: few
v_gene: TRBV5-1
d_gene: TRBD1
CDR3nt: TGCGCCAGCAGCTTAATTGGACAGGGCAAGAACACCGGGGAGCTGTTTTTT
CDR3aa: CASSLIGQGKNTGELFF

j_gene: TRBJ2-5
abundance: .
v_gene: TRBV12-3/TRBV12-4
d_gene: TRBD2
CDR3nt: TGTGCCAGCAGCCCGACTAGCGGGGAACAAGAGACCCAGTACTTC
CDR3aa: CASSPTSGEQETQYF

j_gene: TRBJ2-5
abundance: .
v_gene: TRBV12-3/TRBV12-4
d_gene: TRBD1
CDR3nt: TGTGCCAGCACTGGTCTCCAGGGGGCAGAGACCCAGTACTTC
CDR3aa: CASTGLQGAETQYF

j_gene: TRBJ1-6
abundance: many
v_gene: TRBV25-1
d_gene: TRBD1
CDR3nt: TGTGCCAGCAGACAGACAGGGTCTTCACCCCTCCACTTT
CDR3aa: CASRQTGSSPLHF

j_gene: TRBJ2-7
abundance: many
v_gene: TRBV27
d_gene: .
CDR3nt: TGTGCCAGCAGTTTATCTGCAGGACAGATCTACGAGCAGTACTTC
CDR3aa: CASSLSAGQIYEQYF

j_gene: TRBJ2-1
abundance: .
v_gene: TRBV12-3/TRBV12-4
d_gene: .
CDR3nt: TGTGCCAGCAGTCAATATGGGAATGAGCAGTTCTTC
CDR3aa: CASSQYGNEQFF

j_gene: TRBJ2-5
abundance: few
v_gene: TRBV7-8
d_gene: .
CDR3nt: TGTGCCAGCAGCCACATCCAGGAACAAGAGACCCAGTACTTC
CDR3aa: CASSHIQEQETQYF

j_gene: TRBJ2-1
abundance: many
v_gene: TRBV12-3/TRBV12-4
d_gene: TRBD2
CDR3nt: TGTGCCAGCAGGAAGCTAGCGGGAGAGGGAGAACAGTTCTTC
CDR3aa: CASRKLAGEGEQFF

j_gene: TRBJ2-1
abundance: .
v_gene: TRBV20-1
d_gene: TRBD2
CDR3nt: TGCTGTGCTAGAGATACTAGCGGGATATCCGGTCCCTACAATGAGCAGTTCTTC
CDR3aa: CCARDTSGISGPYNEQFF

j_gene: TRBJ2-3
abundance: .
v_gene: TRBV6-5
d_gene: TRBD2
CDR3nt: TGTGCCAGCGTTAACCCTAGCGGTAGCACAGATACGCAGTATTTT
CDR3aa: CASVNPSGSTDTQYF

j_gene: TRBJ1-3
abundance: few
v_gene: TRBV5-1
d_gene: TRBD1
CDR3nt: TGCGCCAGCAGCGCTACGACAGGGGGCTCTGGAAACACCATATATTTT
CDR3aa: CASSATTGGSGNTIYF

j_gene: TRBJ2-1
abundance: .
v_gene: TRBV11-2
d_gene: TRBD1
CDR3nt: TGTGCCAGCAGCTTAGAGGTCTTCCGGGGACAGGGTCCATCAGTGTGGCTCTACAATGAGCAGTTCTTC
CDR3aa: CASSLEVFRGQGPSVWLYNEQFF

j_gene: TRBJ1-2
abundance: many
v_gene: TRBV6-5
d_gene: .
CDR3nt: TGTGCCAGCAGCCCACACCCCTATGGCTACACCTTC
CDR3aa: CASSPHPYGYTF

j_gene: TRBJ1-5
abundance: .
v_gene: TRBV29-1
d_gene: .
CDR3nt: TGCAGCGCTGAAGAAACCGGGGGCAATCAGCCCCAGCATTTT
CDR3aa: CSAEETGGNQPQHF

j_gene: TRBJ1-2
abundance: many
v_gene: TRBV20-1
d_gene: .
CDR3nt: TGCAGTGCTAGAGCGGGGGTACCTTACTATGGCTACACCTTC
CDR3aa: CSARAGVPYYGYTF

j_gene: TRBJ2-6
abundance: .
v_gene: TRBV20-1
d_gene: .
CDR3nt: TGCAGTGCTCGTACCGGGACTGGGGCCAACGTCCTGACTTTC
CDR3aa: CSARTGTGANVLTF

j_gene: TRBJ1-4
abundance: many
v_gene: TRBV28
d_gene: .
CDR3nt: TGTGCCAGCAGTTTATTTTATGCGGAAACTAATGAAAAACTGTTTTTT
CDR3aa: CASSLFYAETNEKLFF

j_gene: TRBJ2-7
abundance: .
v_gene: TRBV20-1
d_gene: TRBD1
CDR3nt: TGCAGTGCTGGAAGTAGACAGGGCAGAGACGAGCAGTACTTC
CDR3aa: CSAGSRQGRDEQYF

j_gene: TRBJ2-5
abundance: many
v_gene: TRBV5-6
d_gene: TRBD2
CDR3nt: TGTGCCAGCAGCATTAGCGGGAACGGAGAGACCCAGTACTTC
CDR3aa: CASSISGNGETQYF

j_gene: TRBJ1-1
abundance: many
v_gene: TRBV29-1
d_gene: .
CDR3nt: TGCAGCGTTGATAGACCCTTCATGAACACTGAAGCTTTCTTT
CDR3aa: CSVDRPFMNTEAFF

j_gene: TRBJ2-1
abundance: many
v_gene: TRBV10-2
d_gene: TRBD2
CDR3nt: TGCGCCAGCAGTGAGACTAGCGGTGGGGTCAATGAGCAGTTCTTC
CDR3aa: CASSETSGGVNEQFF